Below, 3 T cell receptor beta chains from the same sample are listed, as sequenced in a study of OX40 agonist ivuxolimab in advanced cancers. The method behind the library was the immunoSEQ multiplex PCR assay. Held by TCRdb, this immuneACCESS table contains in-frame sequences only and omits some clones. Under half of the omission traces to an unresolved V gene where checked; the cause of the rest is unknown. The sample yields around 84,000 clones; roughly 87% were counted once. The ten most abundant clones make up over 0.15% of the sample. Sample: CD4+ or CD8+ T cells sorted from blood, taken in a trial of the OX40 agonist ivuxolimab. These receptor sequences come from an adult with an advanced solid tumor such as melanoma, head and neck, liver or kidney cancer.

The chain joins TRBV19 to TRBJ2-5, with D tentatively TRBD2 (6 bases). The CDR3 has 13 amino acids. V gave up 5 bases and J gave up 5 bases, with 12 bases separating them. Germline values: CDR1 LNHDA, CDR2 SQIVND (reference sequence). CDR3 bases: TGTGCCAGTAGTGTGGGACTTTTGGAGACCCAGTACTTC. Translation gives CASSVGLLETQYF. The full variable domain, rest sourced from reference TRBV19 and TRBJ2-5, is DGGITQSPKYLFRKEGQNVTLSCEQNLNHDAMYWYRQDPGQGLRLIYYSQIVNDFQKGDIAEGYSVSREKKESFPLTVTSAQKNPTAFYLCASSVGLLETQYFGPGTRLLVL.

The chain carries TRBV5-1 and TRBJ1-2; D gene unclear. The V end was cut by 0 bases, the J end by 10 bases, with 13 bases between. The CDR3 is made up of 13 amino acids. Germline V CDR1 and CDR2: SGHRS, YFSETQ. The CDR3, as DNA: TGCGCCAGCAGCTTGGCATCATTAAAGCCCTACACCTTC. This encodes CASSLASLKPYTF.

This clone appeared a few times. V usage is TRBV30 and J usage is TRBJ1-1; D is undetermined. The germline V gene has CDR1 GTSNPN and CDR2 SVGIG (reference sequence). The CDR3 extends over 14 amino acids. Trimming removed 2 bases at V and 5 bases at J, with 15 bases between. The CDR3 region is CAWSSGPLNTEAFF. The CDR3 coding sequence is TGTGCCTGGAGTTCCGGACCTCTTAATACTGAAGCTTTCTTT.